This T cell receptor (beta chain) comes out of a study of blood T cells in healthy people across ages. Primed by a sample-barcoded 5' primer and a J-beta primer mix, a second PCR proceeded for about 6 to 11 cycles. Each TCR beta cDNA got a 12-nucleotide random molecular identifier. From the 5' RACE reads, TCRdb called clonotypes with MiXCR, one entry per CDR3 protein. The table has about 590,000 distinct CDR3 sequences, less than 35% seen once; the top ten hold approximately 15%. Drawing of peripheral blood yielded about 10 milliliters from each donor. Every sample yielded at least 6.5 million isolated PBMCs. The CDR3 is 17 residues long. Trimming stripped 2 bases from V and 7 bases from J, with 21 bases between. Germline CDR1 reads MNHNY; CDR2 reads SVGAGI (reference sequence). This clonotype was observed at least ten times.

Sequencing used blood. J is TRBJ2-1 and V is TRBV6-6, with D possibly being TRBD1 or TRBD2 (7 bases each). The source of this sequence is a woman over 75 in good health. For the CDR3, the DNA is TGTGCCAGCAGTTACAGGCCGAAAACAGGGGAGGGAAATGAGCAGTTCTTC. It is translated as CASSYRPKTGEGNEQFF.